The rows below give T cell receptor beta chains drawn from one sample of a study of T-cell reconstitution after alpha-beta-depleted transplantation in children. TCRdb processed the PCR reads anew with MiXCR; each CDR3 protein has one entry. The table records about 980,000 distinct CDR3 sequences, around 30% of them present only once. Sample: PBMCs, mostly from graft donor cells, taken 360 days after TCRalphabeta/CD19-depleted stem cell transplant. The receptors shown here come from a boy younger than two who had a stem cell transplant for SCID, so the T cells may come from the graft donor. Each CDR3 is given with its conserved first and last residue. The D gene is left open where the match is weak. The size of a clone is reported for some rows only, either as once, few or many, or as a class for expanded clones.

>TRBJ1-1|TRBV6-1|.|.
CASSLNSRGWTEAFF
TGTGCCAGCAGTCTCAATTCAAGGGGATGGACTGAAGCTTTCTTT
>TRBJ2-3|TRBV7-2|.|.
CASSFGLGSTDTQYF
TGTGCCAGCAGCTTTGGGCTGGGGAGCACAGATACGCAGTATTTT
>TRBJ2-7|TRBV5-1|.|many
CASSSIGREYEQYF
TGCGCCAGCAGCTCCATAGGCAGGGAGTACGAGCAGTACTTC
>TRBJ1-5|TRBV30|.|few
CAWSPSVYQPQHF
TGTGCCTGGAGCCCCAGCGTGTATCAGCCCCAGCATTTT
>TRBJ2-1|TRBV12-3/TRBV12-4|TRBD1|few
CASSLYRGQPNEQFF
TGTGCCAGCAGTTTGTATCGGGGACAGCCCAATGAGCAGTTCTTC
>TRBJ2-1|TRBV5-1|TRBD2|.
CASSLVAGVPINEQFF
TGCGCCAGCAGCTTGGTAGCGGGGGTCCCTATCAATGAGCAGTTCTTC
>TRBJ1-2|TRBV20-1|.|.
CSASNGSYGYTF
TGCAGTGCTAGTAATGGGTCCTATGGCTACACCTTC
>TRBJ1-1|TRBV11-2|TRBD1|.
CASSHRGRGTEAFF
TGTGCCAGCAGCCACAGGGGAAGGGGTACTGAAGCTTTCTTT
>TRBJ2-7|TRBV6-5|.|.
CASSYDRRSYEQYF
TGTGCCAGCAGTTATGACAGACGTTCCTACGAGCAGTACTTC
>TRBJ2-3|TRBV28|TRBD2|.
CASSLERGPLDTQYF
TGTGCCAGCAGTTTGGAGCGGGGGCCACTGGATACGCAGTATTTT
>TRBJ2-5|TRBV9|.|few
CASSVGIGGETQYF
TGTGCCAGCAGCGTAGGAATTGGGGGAGAGACCCAGTACTTC
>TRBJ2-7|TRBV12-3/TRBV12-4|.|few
CASTFGTVKTYEQYF
TGTGCCAGCACTTTCGGAACAGTTAAAACCTACGAGCAGTACTTC
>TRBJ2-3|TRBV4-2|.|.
CASSQEWTARDTQYF
TGTGCCAGCAGCCAAGAGTGGACAGCCCGGGATACGCAGTATTTT
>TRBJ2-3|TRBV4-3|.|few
CASSHRWGTDTQYF
TGCGCCAGCAGCCATCGTTGGGGAACAGATACGCAGTATTTT